Sample share makes the clone carrying this T cell receptor beta chain medium-sized. Localized lung adenocarcinoma, a non-small cell lung cancer, affected the donors. The sample is drawn from a study of CD4 and CD8 cells across lung adenocarcinoma regions. The CDR3 loop spans 14 amino acids. With 1 base removed from V and 2 bases from J, the gap between germline ends came to 9 bases. The germline gives CDR1 SGHRS, CDR2 YFSETQ. TCRdb analysed the PCR reads with MiXCR anew, one entry per CDR3 protein. Among 5,500 to 7,500 distinct CDR3 sequences listed, about 48% were seen once. The receptor comes from a female donor with lung adenocarcinoma. The CD4 and CD8 labels of this study may be unreliable. The genes are TRBV5-1 and TRBJ2-5, with D possibly matching TRBD1 (6 bases). The sample comprised CD8+ T cells from the center of a lung tumor. CDR3 residues: CASSLQGLQETQYF. The CDR3 DNA reads as TGCGCCAGCAGCTTGCAGGGGTTACAAGAGACCCAGTACTTC. The full variable domain, in which reference TRBV5-1 and TRBJ2-5 provide the parts outside the CDR3, is KAGVTQTPRYLIKTRGQQVTLSCSPISGHRSVSWYQQTPGQGLQFLFEYFSETQRNKGNFPGRFSGRQFSNSRSEMNVSTLELGDSALYLCASSLQGLQETQYFGPGTRLLVL.